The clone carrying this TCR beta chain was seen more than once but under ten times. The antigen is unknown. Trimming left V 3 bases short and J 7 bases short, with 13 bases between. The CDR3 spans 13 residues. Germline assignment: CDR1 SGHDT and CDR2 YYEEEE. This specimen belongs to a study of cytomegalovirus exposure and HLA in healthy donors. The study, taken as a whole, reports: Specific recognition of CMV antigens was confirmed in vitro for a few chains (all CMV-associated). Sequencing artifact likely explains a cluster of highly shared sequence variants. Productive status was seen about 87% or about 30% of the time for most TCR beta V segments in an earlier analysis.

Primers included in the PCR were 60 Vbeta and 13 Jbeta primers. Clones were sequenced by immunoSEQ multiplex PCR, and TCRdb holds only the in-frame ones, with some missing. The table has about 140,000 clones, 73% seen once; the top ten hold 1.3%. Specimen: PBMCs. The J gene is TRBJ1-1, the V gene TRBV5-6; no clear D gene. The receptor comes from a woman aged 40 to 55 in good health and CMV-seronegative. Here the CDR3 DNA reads TGTGCCAGCAGCTCTAGCCCGCGGGGTGAAGCTTTCTTT. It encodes CASSSSPRGEAFF. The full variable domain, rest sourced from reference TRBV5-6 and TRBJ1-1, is DAGVTQSPTHLIKTRGQQVTLRCSPKSGHDTVSWYQQALGQGPQFIFQYYEEEERQRGNFPDRFSGHQFPNYSSELNVNALLLGDSALYLCASSSSPRGEAFFGQGTRLTVV.